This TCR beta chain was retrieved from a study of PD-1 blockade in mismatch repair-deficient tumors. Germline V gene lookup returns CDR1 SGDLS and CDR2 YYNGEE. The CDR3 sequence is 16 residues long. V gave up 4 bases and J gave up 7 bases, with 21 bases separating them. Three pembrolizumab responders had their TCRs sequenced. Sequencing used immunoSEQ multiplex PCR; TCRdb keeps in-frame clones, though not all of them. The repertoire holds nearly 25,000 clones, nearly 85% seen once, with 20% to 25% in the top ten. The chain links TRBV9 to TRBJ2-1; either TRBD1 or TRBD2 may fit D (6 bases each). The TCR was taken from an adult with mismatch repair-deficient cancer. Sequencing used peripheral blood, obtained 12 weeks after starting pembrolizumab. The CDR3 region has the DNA TGTGCCAGCAGCCCCACCCTCGGGGGCGCGTGGAATGAGCAGTTCTTC. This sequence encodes CASSPTLGGAWNEQFF.